This TCR beta chain derives from a study of T cell responses to AZD1222 COVID-19 vaccine. Findings and caveats of the study: Only five or six AZD1222 recipients were seropositive at baseline. Spike-specific TCRs gained breadth and depth after people received two AZD1222 doses. Samples come after the peak T cell response, not at day 14.

Clones were sequenced by immunoSEQ multiplex PCR, and TCRdb holds only the in-frame ones, with some missing. The sample has 95,000 to 100,000 clones; approximately 89% are singletons. The study pooled second doses at about 4 or about 12 weeks. As regards this clone: The antigen remains undetermined.

V was clipped by 2 bases and J by 3 bases, with 8 bases between them. The CDR3 totals 14 residues. Germline CDR1 ENHRY, CDR2 SYGVKD. The chain employs TRBV10-3 and TRBJ1-5; D remains ambiguous. The source is an adult who received the AZD1222 COVID-19 vaccine. Sequenced here: peripheral blood, sampled 28 days after the second AZD1222 dose. The CDR3 loop reads CAISEGKTNQPQHF. CDR3 in DNA: TGTGCCATCAGTGAGGGGAAGACCAATCAGCCCCAGCATTTT.